This T cell receptor (beta chain) appears in the sequencing data of a study of metastatic and nonmetastatic thyroid tumors. All patients reached thyroid surgery having received no treatment beforehand. The CDR3 consists of 13 residues. V was cut by 3 bases and J by 8 bases, with 14 bases left in between. Germline V gene lookup returns CDR1 SGDLS and CDR2 YYNGEE. TCRdb re-analyzed the PCR reads using MiXCR. The sample holds fewer than 25,000 clones, approximately 22% seen once. J is TRBJ1-1 and V is TRBV9; possible D gene TRBD1, 6 bases. This receptor was identified in a male donor with papillary thyroid cancer or a benign thyroid nodule (not recorded which). Some clones in this sample may be carry-over from other donors' samples. The sequenced sample consisted of blood. CDR3 sequence reads: CASSAGGLKEAFF. Written as DNA, the CDR3 is TGTGCCAGCAGCGCGGGGGGCTTGAAAGAAGCTTTCTTT.